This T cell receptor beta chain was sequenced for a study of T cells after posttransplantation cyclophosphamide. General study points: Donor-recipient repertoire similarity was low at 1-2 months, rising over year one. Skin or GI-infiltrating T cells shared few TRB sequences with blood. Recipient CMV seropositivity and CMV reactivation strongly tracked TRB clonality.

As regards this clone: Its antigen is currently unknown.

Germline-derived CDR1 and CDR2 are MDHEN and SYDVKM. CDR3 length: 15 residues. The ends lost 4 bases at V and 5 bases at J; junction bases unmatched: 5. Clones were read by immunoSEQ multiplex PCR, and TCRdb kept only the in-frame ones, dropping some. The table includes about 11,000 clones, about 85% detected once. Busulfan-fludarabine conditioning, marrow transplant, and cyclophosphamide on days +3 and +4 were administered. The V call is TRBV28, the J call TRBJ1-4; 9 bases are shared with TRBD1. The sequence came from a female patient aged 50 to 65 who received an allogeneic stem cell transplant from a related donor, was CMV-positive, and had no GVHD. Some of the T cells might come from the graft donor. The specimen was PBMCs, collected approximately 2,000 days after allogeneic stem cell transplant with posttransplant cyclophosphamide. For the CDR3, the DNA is TGTGCCAGCAGTTCAATGACAGGGGGAAATGAAAAACTGTTTTTT. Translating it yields CASSSMTGGNEKLFF.